Listed below are T cell receptor beta chains from one sample, sequenced in a study of technical replicates of blood from four donors. TCRdb's table, derived via immunoSEQ multiplex PCR, lists solely in-frame clones and lacks some. The table includes approximately 73,000 clones, 85% to 95% detected once. Sequencing was carried out using T cells isolated from PBMCs. These receptor sequences come from a human donor in good health. Each CDR3 is given with its conserved first and last residue. Each record gives: D gene, V gene, J gene, clone size, CDR3 protein, CDR3 DNA. A D gene is named only where the DNA matches it firmly. Part of the rows lack a size; the others show once, few, many or a class for expanded clones.

D gene: -
V gene: TRBV7-2
J gene: TRBJ1-1
clone size: -
CDR3 protein: CASSLVGTRTEAFF
CDR3 DNA: TGTGCCAGCAGCTTAGTCGGGACAAGGACTGAAGCTTTCTTT

D gene: TRBD2
V gene: TRBV7-2
J gene: TRBJ2-1
clone size: once
CDR3 protein: CASSLFYSGLSYNEQFF
CDR3 DNA: TGTGCCAGCAGCTTATTTTATAGCGGGCTCTCCTACAATGAGCAGTTCTTC

D gene: -
V gene: TRBV7-9
J gene: TRBJ2-7
clone size: -
CDR3 protein: CASSLLLIYEQYF
CDR3 DNA: TGTGCCAGCAGCTTATTATTAATCTACGAGCAGTACTTC

D gene: -
V gene: TRBV4-3
J gene: TRBJ2-1
clone size: -
CDR3 protein: CASSQDVGKSYNEQFF
CDR3 DNA: TGCGCCAGCAGCCAAGATGTCGGGAAGTCCTACAATGAGCAGTTCTTC

D gene: TRBD2
V gene: TRBV11-3
J gene: TRBJ2-1
clone size: -
CDR3 protein: CATQRLAGGNEQFF
CDR3 DNA: TGTGCCACCCAACGACTAGCGGGAGGGAATGAGCAGTTCTTC

D gene: -
V gene: TRBV4-2
J gene: TRBJ2-1
clone size: -
CDR3 protein: CASSQEGDNNEQFF
CDR3 DNA: TGTGCCAGCAGCCAAGAAGGGGATAACAATGAGCAGTTCTTC

D gene: TRBD2
V gene: TRBV10-3
J gene: TRBJ2-3
clone size: -
CDR3 protein: CAITSGSADTQYF
CDR3 DNA: TGTGCCATCACTAGCGGGAGTGCAGATACGCAGTATTTT

D gene: -
V gene: TRBV6-1
J gene: TRBJ2-7
clone size: -
CDR3 protein: CASSAGYKGYEQYF
CDR3 DNA: TGTGCCAGCAGCGCGGGATATAAAGGTTACGAGCAGTACTTC

D gene: -
V gene: TRBV6-5
J gene: TRBJ1-5
clone size: -
CDR3 protein: CASRGGGNQPQHF
CDR3 DNA: TGTGCCAGCAGAGGGGGGGGCAATCAGCCCCAGCATTTT

D gene: TRBD1
V gene: TRBV7-6
J gene: TRBJ2-7
clone size: -
CDR3 protein: CASSILTGDEQYF
CDR3 DNA: TGTGCCAGCAGCATATTGACAGGGGACGAGCAGTACTTC

D gene: -
V gene: TRBV4-3
J gene: TRBJ1-6
clone size: -
CDR3 protein: CASSQGAADNSPLHF
CDR3 DNA: TGCGCCAGCAGCCAAGGGGCAGCCGATAATTCACCCCTCCACTTT

D gene: -
V gene: TRBV6-1
J gene: TRBJ2-2
clone size: -
CDR3 protein: CASSRDTGELFF
CDR3 DNA: TGTGCCAGCAGTCGGGACACCGGGGAGCTGTTTTTT

D gene: -
V gene: TRBV30
J gene: TRBJ1-1
clone size: -
CDR3 protein: CASRTGREGNTEAFF
CDR3 DNA: TGTGCCTCGCGCACGGGGAGGGAGGGAAACACTGAAGCTTTCTTT

D gene: -
V gene: TRBV19
J gene: TRBJ1-5
clone size: -
CDR3 protein: CASVDSPNQPQHF
CDR3 DNA: TGTGCCAGTGTGGACAGTCCAAATCAGCCCCAGCATTTT

D gene: -
V gene: TRBV7-9
J gene: TRBJ2-7
clone size: -
CDR3 protein: CASSSYHEQYF
CDR3 DNA: TGTGCCAGCAGCTCCTACCACGAGCAGTACTTC

D gene: -
V gene: TRBV7-9
J gene: TRBJ2-3
clone size: -
CDR3 protein: CATEDTSTDTQYF
CDR3 DNA: TGTGCCACCGAGGACACTAGCACAGATACGCAGTATTTT

D gene: TRBD1
V gene: TRBV7-2
J gene: TRBJ1-2
clone size: -
CDR3 protein: CASSSDFRQGANYGYTF
CDR3 DNA: TGTGCCAGCAGCTCCGATTTTCGACAGGGAGCAAACTATGGCTACACCTTC

D gene: -
V gene: TRBV13
J gene: TRBJ2-1
clone size: -
CDR3 protein: CASSSTRDNEQFF
CDR3 DNA: TGTGCCAGCAGCTCGACTAGGGACAATGAGCAGTTCTTC

D gene: TRBD1
V gene: TRBV5-6
J gene: TRBJ2-7
clone size: once
CDR3 protein: CASSSWVGTVYEQYF
CDR3 DNA: TGTGCCAGCAGCTCCTGGGTCGGGACAGTATACGAGCAGTACTTC

D gene: TRBD2
V gene: TRBV28
J gene: TRBJ2-1
clone size: -
CDR3 protein: CASGLEGPIDEQFF
CDR3 DNA: TGTGCCAGCGGACTAGAAGGACCAATTGATGAGCAGTTCTTC

D gene: -
V gene: TRBV20-1
J gene: TRBJ2-1
clone size: -
CDR3 protein: CSAVSYNEQFF
CDR3 DNA: TGCAGTGCCGTCTCCTACAATGAGCAGTTCTTC

D gene: -
V gene: TRBV27
J gene: TRBJ1-4
clone size: once
CDR3 protein: CASRSNEKLFF
CDR3 DNA: TGTGCCAGCAGGTCGAATGAAAAACTGTTTTTT

D gene: TRBD2
V gene: TRBV19
J gene: TRBJ2-2
clone size: -
CDR3 protein: CASSIENSGMVDGELFF
CDR3 DNA: TGTGCCAGTAGTATAGAAAATAGCGGGATGGTTGACGGGGAGCTGTTTTTT

D gene: -
V gene: TRBV4-1
J gene: TRBJ2-1
clone size: -
CDR3 protein: CASSQAGNEQFF
CDR3 DNA: TGCGCCAGCAGCCAAGCGGGAAATGAGCAGTTCTTC

D gene: TRBD2
V gene: TRBV28
J gene: TRBJ2-7
clone size: -
CDR3 protein: CASSIPLAGLFYEQYF
CDR3 DNA: TGTGCCAGCAGTATTCCTCTAGCGGGACTTTTTTACGAGCAGTACTTC

D gene: -
V gene: TRBV6-5
J gene: TRBJ1-4
clone size: -
CDR3 protein: CASSTGLATNEKLFF
CDR3 DNA: TGTGCCAGCAGCACAGGTTTAGCAACTAATGAAAAACTGTTTTTT

D gene: -
V gene: TRBV5-6
J gene: TRBJ2-2
clone size: -
CDR3 protein: CASSLGLGNTGELFF
CDR3 DNA: TGTGCCAGCAGCTTGGGACTAGGGAACACCGGGGAGCTGTTTTTT

D gene: TRBD1
V gene: TRBV29-1
J gene: TRBJ1-1
clone size: once
CDR3 protein: CSVLTGIMNTEAFF
CDR3 DNA: TGCAGCGTCCTGACAGGGATCATGAACACTGAAGCTTTCTTT

D gene: -
V gene: TRBV7-2
J gene: TRBJ2-7
clone size: -
CDR3 protein: CASSWTSVYEQYF
CDR3 DNA: TGTGCCAGCAGCTGGACATCCGTCTACGAGCAGTACTTC